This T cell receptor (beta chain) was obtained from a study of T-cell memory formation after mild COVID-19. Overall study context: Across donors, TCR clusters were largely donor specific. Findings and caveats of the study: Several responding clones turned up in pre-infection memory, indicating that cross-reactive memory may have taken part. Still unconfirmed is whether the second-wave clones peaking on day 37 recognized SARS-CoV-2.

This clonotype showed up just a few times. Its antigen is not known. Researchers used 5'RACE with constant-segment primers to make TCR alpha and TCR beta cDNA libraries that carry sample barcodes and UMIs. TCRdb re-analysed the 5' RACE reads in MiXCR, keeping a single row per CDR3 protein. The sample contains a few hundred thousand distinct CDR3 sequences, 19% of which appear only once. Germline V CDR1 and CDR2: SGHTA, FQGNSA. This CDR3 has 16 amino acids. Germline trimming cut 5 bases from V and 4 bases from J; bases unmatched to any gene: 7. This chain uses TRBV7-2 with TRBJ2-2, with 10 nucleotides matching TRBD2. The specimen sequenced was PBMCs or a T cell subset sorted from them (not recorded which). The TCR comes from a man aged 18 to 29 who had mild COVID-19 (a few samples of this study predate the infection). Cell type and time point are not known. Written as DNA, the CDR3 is TGTGCCAGCAGCCCCCACGGGACTAGCGTCACCGGGGAGCTGTTTTTT. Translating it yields CASSPHGTSVTGELFF. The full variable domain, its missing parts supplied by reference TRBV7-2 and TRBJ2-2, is GAGVSQSPSNKVTEKGKDVELRCDPISGHTALYWYRQSLGQGLEFLIYFQGNSAPDKSGLPSDRFSAERTGGSVSTLTIQRTQQEDSAVYLCASSPHGTSVTGELFFGEGSRLTVL.